This TCR beta chain is from a study of cytomegalovirus exposure and HLA in healthy donors. The study's findings and limits: As a later analysis showed, several of the most significant clusters appeared to be linked to common viral pathogens. 87-base-pair reads could not separate some V segments, including TRBV6-2 and TRBV6-3.

The V gene end was trimmed by 4 bases and the J gene end by 7 bases; junction bases not matched to a gene: 13. Germline lookup yields CDR1 LGHNA and CDR2 YNFKEQ. This CDR3 is built from 17 residues. 60 Vbeta and 13 Jbeta primers were used in PCR. Using immunoSEQ multiplex PCR, the repertoire was profiled, and TCRdb retains in-frame clones only, with some absent. In the table there are around 99,000 clones, around three quarters of which are singletons. A word on this clone: Its antigen remains unknown.

This receptor was obtained from a woman between 45 and 60 years old in good health and CMV-seropositive. Sequencing was performed on PBMCs. The chain combines TRBV4-2 with TRBJ2-1; 10 nucleotides align to TRBD2. CDR3: CASSRDPAGGPRNEQFF. CDR3 DNA sequence: TGTGCCAGCAGCCGGGATCCAGCGGGGGGGCCGAGGAATGAGCAGTTCTTC.